This T cell receptor beta chain is from a study of shared clonotypes between healthy human individuals. The CDR3 contains 13 residues. Looked up from germline, CDR1 is MDHEN and CDR2 is SYDVKM. Trimming removed 8 bases from V and 5 bases from J; junction bases left unmatched: 4. Researchers divided each subset's genomic DNA evenly across several immunoSEQ plates. As processed by the authors: Quality scores were absent from the junction-only immunoSEQ sequences, so filtering differed. Generated by immunoSEQ multiplex PCR, the TCRdb table keeps only in-frame clones and is missing some. V, J and clone size are those of that table, while D and trimming were read from the DNA. The profile covers over a million clones, with around 95% appearing a single time and approximately 1.1% taken by the ten largest.

The TCR comes from a man aged 25-40 years in good health. V gene TRBV28 combines with J gene TRBJ2-2, with 8 bases fitting TRBD1. The sequencing input was naive CD4+ T cells sorted from blood. As to subset: CD45RA+ positively selected. DNA of the CDR3: TGTGCCAGCGGGACAGGAGCAACCGGGGAGCTGTTTTTT. Encoded protein: CASGTGATGELFF.